The 15 T cell receptor beta chains given below trace back to one sample, sequenced in a study of early T cells in non-severe SARS-CoV-2 infection. TCRdb re-called the 5' RACE reads with MiXCR, one entry per CDR3 protein. This sample has about 63,000 distinct CDR3 sequences, with 10% to 15% found just once. Sequencing input: whole blood. The receptors shown here come from an adult who was a healthcare worker with PCR-confirmed SARS-CoV-2 infection or an uninfected control (not recorded which).

This chain links TRBV5-1 with TRBJ1-2; 7 bases line up with TRBD1. CDR1 SGHRS and CDR2 YFSETQ come from the germline V gene. The CDR3 sequence is 14 residues long. V shed 2 bases, J shed 0 bases, and the junction held 1 base outside the gene matches. The CDR3 here is CASSLRGPNYGYTF. In nucleotides, the CDR3 is TGCGCCAGCAGCTTAAGGGGGCCTAACTATGGCTACACCTTC.

This clonotype was counted many times. This chain joins TRBV11-1 and TRBJ2-5; TRBD1 matches 7 bases. Per germline, CDR1 SGHAT and CDR2 FQDESV (reference sequence). This CDR3 has 14 residues. Trimming took 5 bases from V and 1 from J; bases not matched to a gene: 4. The CDR3 loop is CASSTRTGQETQYF. CDR3 nucleotide sequence: TGTGCCAGCAGCACCCGGACAGGCCAAGAGACCCAGTACTTC.

This clonotype was found many times. The chain couples TRBV19 to TRBJ1-5; D is uncertain. This CDR3 has 11 amino acids. Germline V lookup: CDR1 LNHDA, CDR2 SQIVND (reference sequence). V lost 4 bases, J lost 13 bases, and 11 bases lay in between. This CDR3 is CASSKFEDQHF. CDR3 DNA sequence: TGTGCCAGTAGTAAATTTGAGGATCAGCATTTT.

This clonotype was counted many times. The chain is built from TRBV15 and TRBJ2-7; 7 positions match TRBD1. The CDR3 runs 14 residues. Trimming took 3 bases from V and 1 from J; bases not matched to a gene: 3. CDR1 is LNHNV and CDR2 is YYDKDF in the germline V gene (reference sequence). The CDR3 protein is CATSSHRGSYEQYF. CDR3 in DNA: TGTGCCACCAGCAGCCACAGGGGATCCTACGAGCAGTACTTC.

This clonotype was detected ten times or more. The chain combines TRBV6-5 with TRBJ2-2, with 9 bases lining up with TRBD1. Germline V gives CDR1 MNHEY, CDR2 SVGAGI. V trimming: 5 bases; J trimming: 2 bases; junction bases outside the gene matches: 3. The CDR3 consists of 15 residues. The CDR3 is CASSPGQGNTGELFF. The DNA for the CDR3 is TGTGCCAGCAGTCCGGGACAGGGCAACACCGGGGAGCTGTTTTTT.

This clonotype was seen ten or more times. This chain links TRBV7-9 with TRBJ2-1; perhaps TRBD2 as D (6 bases). V shed 3 bases and J shed 7 bases, with 13 bases lying between them. The CDR3 runs to 14 residues. Germline-derived CDR1 and CDR2 are SEHNR and FQNEAQ (reference sequence). For the CDR3, the DNA is TGTGCCAGCAGCTTCATGGGACTTACGAATGAGCAGTTCTTC. Protein: CASSFMGLTNEQFF.

This rearrangement joins TRBV2 to TRBJ2-5, with a tentative D call TRBD2 (5 bases). Germline CDR1 reads SNHLY; CDR2 reads FYNNEI. Trimming removed 6 bases at V and 2 bases at J, with 10 bases between. This CDR3 has 13 amino acids. CDR3 sequence reads: CASSPPGQETQYF. CDR3 coding DNA: TGTGCCAGCAGCCCCCCGGGGCAAGAGACCCAGTACTTC.

Within the sample, this clonotype is medium-sized. The V gene is TRBV27, the J gene TRBJ2-5; weak D call: TRBD1 (6 bases). Trimming pared 0 bases from V and 2 bases from J, leaving 10 bases between. CDR3 size: 15 residues. Germline CDR1 and CDR2: MNHEY and SMNVEV (reference sequence). The CDR3 loop is CASSLSLDRQETQYF. The DNA of the CDR3 is TGTGCCAGCAGTTTATCGCTGGACAGACAAGAGACCCAGTACTTC.

In this sample, this clonotype turned up many times. V is TRBV20-1 and J is TRBJ1-3, with TRBD1 identical over 8 bases. The germline CDR1 and CDR2 sequences are DFQATT and SNEGSKA (reference sequence). V lost 0 bases to trimming and J lost 0 bases; unmatched junction nucleotides: 10. The CDR3 extends over 18 amino acids. CDR3 sequence (DNA): TGCAGTGCTAGAGATGGCACAGGGGGTACCCTCTCTGGAAACACCATATATTTT. As protein: CSARDGTGGTLSGNTIYF.

This clonotype was counted at least ten times. This chain connects TRBV19 to TRBJ2-7, with a tentative D call TRBD1 (6 bases). In germline, CDR1 is LNHDA, CDR2 SQIVND (reference sequence). Trimming shortened V by 6 bases and J by 9 bases, and 15 bases separated the two germline ends. The CDR3 length is 12 residues. As DNA, the CDR3 is TGTGCCAGTAGGGACAGCGGAGGATGGCAGTACTTC. This codes for CASRDSGGWQYF.

This rearrangement joins TRBV12-5 to TRBJ1-1, with a tentative D call TRBD1 (5 bases). The CDR3 spans 13 residues. With 2 bases removed from V and 10 bases from J, the gap between germline ends came to 14 bases. Germline CDR1 LGHNT, CDR2 FRNRAP. CDR3 residues: CASGLLGRGPAFF. DNA of the CDR3: TGTGCTAGTGGTTTGCTTGGGAGGGGTCCAGCTTTCTTT. Complete variable domain (other parts from reference TRBV12-5 and TRBJ1-1): DARVTQTPRHKVTEMGQEVTMRCQPILGHNTVFWYRQTMMQGLELLAYFRNRAPLDDSGMPKDRFSAEMPDATLATLKIQPSEPRDSAVYFCASGLLGRGPAFFGQGTRLTVV.

At least ten counts were recorded for this clonotype. The V call is TRBV12-5, the J call TRBJ1-3; D is unresolved. This CDR3 spans 11 amino acids. The V and J ends lost 10 bases and 4 bases respectively, with 8 bases between them. The germline CDR1 and CDR2 sequences are LGHNT and FRNRAP. The DNA of the CDR3 is TGTGCTACCTCGCCCGGAAACACCATATATTTT. Its translation is CATSPGNTIYF.

The table lists this clonotype with many counts. This chain links TRBV5-1 with TRBJ1-5; no definite D call. The CDR3 runs 15 residues. From germline, CDR1 is SGHRS and CDR2 YFSETQ. V was cut by 0 bases and J by 1 base, with 8 bases left in between. CDR3 sequence: CASSLGGNSNQPQHF. Here the CDR3 DNA reads TGCGCCAGCAGCTTGGGGGGTAACAGCAATCAGCCCCAGCATTTT. Full variable domain (missing parts from reference TRBV5-1 and TRBJ1-5): KAGVTQTPRYLIKTRGQQVTLSCSPISGHRSVSWYQQTPGQGLQFLFEYFSETQRNKGNFPGRFSGRQFSNSRSEMNVSTLELGDSALYLCASSLGGNSNQPQHFGDGTRLSIL.

This clonotype was detected ten times or more. The chain uses TRBV7-9 and TRBJ1-2; D is unclear. Germline V gene lookup returns CDR1 SEHNR and CDR2 FQNEAQ (reference sequence). The CDR3 totals 14 residues. V was cut by 1 base and J by 8 bases, with 14 bases left in between. This CDR3 is CASSLVQDLGGYTF. The CDR3 DNA reads as TGTGCCAGCAGCTTAGTCCAGGACTTGGGAGGCTACACCTTC.

This clonotype was seen ten or more times. The chain combines TRBV5-1 with TRBJ1-1; D remains ambiguous. CDR3 size: 13 residues. CDR1 SGHRS and CDR2 YFSETQ come from the germline V gene. V was shortened by 0 bases and J by 5 bases, with 8 bases between the two germline ends. In DNA, the CDR3 is TGCGCCAGCAGCTTGGACTGGGTGACTGAAGCTTTCTTT. It specifies CASSLDWVTEAFF.